One and the same sample provided the 7 T cell receptor beta chains below, sequenced in a study of T cells in Graves' hyperthyroidism and ophthalmopathy. Amplification yielded TCR beta CDR3 regions, with RNA transcripts as the source. HTBI primers were the set used in a first-round RT-PCR of the TCR CDR3. TCRdb re-analysed the multiplex PCR reads in MiXCR, keeping a single row per CDR3 protein. The sample contains approximately 380,000 distinct CDR3 sequences, 15% to 20% of which appear only once. The sequenced material came from blood. The receptors were gathered from a woman between 18 and 30 years old with Graves' hyperthyroidism.

This clonotype has a count of ten or more. The chain is built from TRBV28 and TRBJ2-7; 7 nucleotides match TRBD2. V lost 5 bases, J lost 3 bases, and 10 bases stayed unmatched. Germline V gene data show CDR1 as MDHEN and CDR2 as SYDVKM. CDR3 length equals 15 residues. The CDR3 loop reads CASSRSAGVLYEQYF. As DNA, the CDR3 is TGTGCCAGCAGTCGATCGGCGGGGGTTCTCTACGAGCAGTACTTC.

This clonotype was observed at least ten times. CDR3 in amino acids: CASREDGTGELFF. For the CDR3, the DNA is TGTGCCAGCAGGGAGGACGGCACCGGGGAGCTGTTTTTT. The chain links TRBV6-1 to TRBJ2-2; D may be TRBD2 (5 bases). Germline V gene sequence: CDR1 MNHNS, CDR2 SASEGT. The CDR3 loop spans 13 amino acids. V was pared by 6 bases and J by 4 bases, with 9 bases between.

The chain carries TRBV24-1 and TRBJ1-1; 10 bases fit TRBD1. The V segment lost 4 bases and the J segment 7 bases; nucleotides outside the gene matches: 11. CDR1 is KGHDR, CDR2 SFDVKD, per germline. This CDR3 is 16 amino acids long. CDR3 sequence reads: CATSDGQGGFADEAFF. CDR3 nucleotides: TGTGCCACCAGTGACGGACAGGGGGGATTTGCCGATGAAGCTTTCTTT.

The chain recombines TRBV6-1 with TRBJ2-5; possible D gene TRBD2, 6 bases. The CDR3 sequence is 13 residues long. Germline V gene sequence: CDR1 MNHNS, CDR2 SASEGT. V lost 6 bases to trimming and J lost 5 bases, with 13 bases between them. The CDR3 spells CASRMGGLETQYF. CDR3 coding DNA: TGTGCCAGCAGGATGGGGGGTCTGGAGACCCAGTACTTC.

The sample holds many counts of this clonotype. This sequence joins TRBV11-1 and TRBJ2-7; D is ambiguous. Germline CDR1 reads SGHAT; CDR2 reads FQDESV (reference sequence). This CDR3 region has 13 residues. The V and J ends lost 2 bases and 2 bases respectively, with 7 bases between them. The CDR3 here is CASSLTATYEQYF. The CDR3 DNA reads TGTGCCAGCAGCTTAACAGCCACCTACGAGCAGTACTTC.

Notes on this clonotype: This clone may be a read error of a much larger clone one base away. The conserved closing phenylalanine or tryptophan is absent in this CDR3, likely reflecting a read error. The genes are TRBV10-3 and TRBJ1-1; tentative D call: TRBD1 (5 bases). The CDR3 loop spans 14 amino acids. Germline lookup yields CDR1 ENHRY and CDR2 SYGVKD. The ends were cut back, 4 bases at V and 5 bases at J, with 14 bases in the middle. The chain's CDR3 is CAISGGGRKTEAFY. CDR3 nucleotides: TGTGCCATCAGTGGTGGGGGGAGGAAAACTGAAGCTTTCTAT.

The table lists this clonotype with many counts. The gene calls are TRBV4-1 and TRBJ2-7, with D hard to call. Deletions cut 1 base from V and 2 bases from J, with 9 bases between. This CDR3 has 14 amino acids. Germline V lookup: CDR1 MGHRA, CDR2 YSYEKL. The CDR3 bases are TGCGCCAGCAGCCAAGGAAGGGTAACCTACGAGCAGTACTTC. It translates to CASSQGRVTYEQYF.